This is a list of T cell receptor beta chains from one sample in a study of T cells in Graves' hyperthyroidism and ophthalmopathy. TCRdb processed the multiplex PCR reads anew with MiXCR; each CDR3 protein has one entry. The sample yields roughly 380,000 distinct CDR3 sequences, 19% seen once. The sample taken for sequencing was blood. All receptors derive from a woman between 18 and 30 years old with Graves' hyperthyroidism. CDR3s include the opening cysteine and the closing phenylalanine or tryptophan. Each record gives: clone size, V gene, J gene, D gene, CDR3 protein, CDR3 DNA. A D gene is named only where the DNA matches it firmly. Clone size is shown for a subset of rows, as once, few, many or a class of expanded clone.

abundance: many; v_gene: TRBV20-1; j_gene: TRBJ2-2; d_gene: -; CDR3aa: CSAQSGTLDTGELFF; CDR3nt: TGCAGTGCTCAATCAGGGACCCTCGACACCGGGGAGCTGTTTTTT
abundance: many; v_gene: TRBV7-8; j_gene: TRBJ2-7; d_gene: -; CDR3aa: CASSLGTSAAF; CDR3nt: TGTGCCAGCAGCTTAGGCACCAGCGCTGCTTTC
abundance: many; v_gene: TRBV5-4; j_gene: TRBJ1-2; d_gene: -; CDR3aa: CASRVNRDYGYTF; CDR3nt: TGTGCCAGCAGGGTGAACAGGGATTATGGCTACACCTTC
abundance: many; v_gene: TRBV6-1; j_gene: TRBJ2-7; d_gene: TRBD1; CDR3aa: CASSEAWDREYEQYF; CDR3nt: TGTGCCAGCAGTGAAGCTTGGGACAGGGAATACGAGCAGTACTTC
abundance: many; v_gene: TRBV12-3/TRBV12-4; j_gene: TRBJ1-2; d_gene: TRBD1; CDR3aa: CASSFQGAANYGYTF; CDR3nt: TGTGCCAGCAGCTTTCAGGGGGCAGCTAACTATGGCTACACCTTC
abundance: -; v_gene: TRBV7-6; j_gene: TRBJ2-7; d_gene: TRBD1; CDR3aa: CASSTGQGADEQYF; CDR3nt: TGTGCCAGCAGCACTGGACAGGGGGCTGACGAGCAGTACTTC
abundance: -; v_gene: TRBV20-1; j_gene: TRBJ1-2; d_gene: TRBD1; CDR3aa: CSAHYSGQARGYTF; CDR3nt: TGCAGTGCCCATTACTCCGGACAGGCAAGGGGCTACACCTTC
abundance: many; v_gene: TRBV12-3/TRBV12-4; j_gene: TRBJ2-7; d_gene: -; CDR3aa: CASSLMPGAAYEQYF; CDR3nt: TGTGCCAGCAGTTTGATGCCGGGCGCGGCCTACGAGCAGTACTTC
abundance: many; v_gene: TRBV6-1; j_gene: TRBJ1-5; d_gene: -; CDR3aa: CASKLNSNQPQHF; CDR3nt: TGTGCCAGCAAGCTGAATAGCAATCAGCCCCAGCATTTT
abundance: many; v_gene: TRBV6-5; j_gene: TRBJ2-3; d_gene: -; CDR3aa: CASKGRNTDTQYF; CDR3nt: TGTGCCAGCAAGGGGCGTAACACAGATACGCAGTATTTT
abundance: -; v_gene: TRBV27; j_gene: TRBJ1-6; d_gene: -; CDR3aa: CASSTRAWGSPLHF; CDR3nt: TGTGCCAGCAGTACTCGGGCCTGGGGTTCACCCCTCCACTTT
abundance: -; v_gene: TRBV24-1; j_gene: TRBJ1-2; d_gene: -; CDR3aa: CATSLGTDYGYTF; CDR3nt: TGTGCCACCAGTCTTGGGACGGACTATGGCTACACCTTC
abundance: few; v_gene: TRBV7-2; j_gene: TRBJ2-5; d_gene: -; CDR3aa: CASSIWGPPETQYF; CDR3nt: TGTGCCAGCAGCATTTGGGGTCCCCCAGAGACCCAGTACTTC
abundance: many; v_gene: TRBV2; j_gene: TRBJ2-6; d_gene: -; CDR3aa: CACVRDSGANVLTF; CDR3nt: TGTGCCTGCGTTCGGGACTCTGGGGCCAACGTCCTGACTTTC
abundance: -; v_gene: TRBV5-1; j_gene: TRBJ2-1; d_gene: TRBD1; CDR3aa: CASSLKSGTESYNEQFF; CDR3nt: TGCGCCAGCAGCTTGAAGTCCGGGACAGAAAGTTACAATGAGCAGTTCTTC
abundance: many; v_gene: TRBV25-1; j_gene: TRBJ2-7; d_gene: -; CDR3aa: CASSPGSSHSYEQYF; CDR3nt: TGTGCCAGCAGCCCGGGGTCCTCGCACTCCTACGAGCAGTACTTC
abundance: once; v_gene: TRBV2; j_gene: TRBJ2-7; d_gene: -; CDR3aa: CASSSRLDTYEQYF; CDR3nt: TGTGCCAGCAGTAGCCGATTGGACACCTACGAGCAGTACTTC